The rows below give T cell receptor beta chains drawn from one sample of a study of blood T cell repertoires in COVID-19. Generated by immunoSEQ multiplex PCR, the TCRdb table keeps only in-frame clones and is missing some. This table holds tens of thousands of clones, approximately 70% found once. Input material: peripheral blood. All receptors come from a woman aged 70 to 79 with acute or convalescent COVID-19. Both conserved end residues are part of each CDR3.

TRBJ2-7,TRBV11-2,CASSAQLSGRSYEQYF
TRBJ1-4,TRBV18,CASSPGQGGFEKLFF
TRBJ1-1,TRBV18,CASSPGTGGTEAFF
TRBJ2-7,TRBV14,CASSHHHEQYF
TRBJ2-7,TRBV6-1,CASSDAAGGLYEQYF
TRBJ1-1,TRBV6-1,CASSEKQFTEAFF
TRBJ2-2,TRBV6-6,CASRGLAGGPTGELFF
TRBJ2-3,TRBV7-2,CASSLVWQGSTDTQYF
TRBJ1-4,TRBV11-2,CASSSRSQGNEKLFF
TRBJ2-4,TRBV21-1,CASSTGMREERCIQYF
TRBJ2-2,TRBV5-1,CASSLGQRNTGELFF
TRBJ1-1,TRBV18,CASSPEQNTEAFF
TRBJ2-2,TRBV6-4,CASSETSGGNTGELFF
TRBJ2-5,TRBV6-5,CASRGTGEETQYF
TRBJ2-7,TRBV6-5,CASSRDGGVYEQYF
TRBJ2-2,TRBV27,CASSRLAGDEDGELFF
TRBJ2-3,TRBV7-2,CASSLLAGGGTQYF
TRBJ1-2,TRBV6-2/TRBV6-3,CASSPMEGVLYGYTF
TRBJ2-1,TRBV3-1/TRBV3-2,CASSHGGRSYNEQFF
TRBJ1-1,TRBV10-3,CAISENRDRGANTEAFF
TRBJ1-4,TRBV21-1,CAWATGWGEKLFF
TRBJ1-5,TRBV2,CASSERRGHRNSNQPQHF
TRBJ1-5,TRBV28,CAAAGGRNQPQHF
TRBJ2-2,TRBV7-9,CASSLGRSTGELFF
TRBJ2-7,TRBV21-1,CASSRTGQHEQYF
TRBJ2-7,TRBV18,CASSPSAQREQYF
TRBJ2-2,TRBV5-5,CASSLRTGQNTGELFF
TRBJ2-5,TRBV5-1,CASTGETQYF
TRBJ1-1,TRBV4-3,CASSQELQGAVTEAFF
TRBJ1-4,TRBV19,CASSTSDRGAREKLFF
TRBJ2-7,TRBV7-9,CASSLALGQGNYEQYF
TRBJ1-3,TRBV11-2,CASSSTGTGNTIYF
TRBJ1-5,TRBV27,CASSLFGTGGNQPQHF
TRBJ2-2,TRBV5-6,CASSLTSIGSGELFF
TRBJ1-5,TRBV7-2,CASSLAHRVRPQHF
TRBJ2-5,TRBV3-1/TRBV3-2,CASSQMRSGLAGTSYQETQYF
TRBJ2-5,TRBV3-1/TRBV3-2,CASSQEGRGVQETQYF
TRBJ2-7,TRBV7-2,CASSVATGLSYEQYF
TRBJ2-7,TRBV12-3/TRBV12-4,CASSLGQSYEQYF
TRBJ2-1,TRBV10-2,CASSDYAGASSGGRDEQFF
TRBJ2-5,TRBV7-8,CASIGIGRGPLQETQYF
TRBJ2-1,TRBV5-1,CASSLQLQGNEQFF
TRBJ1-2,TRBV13,CASSLGVLEQGAGGYTF
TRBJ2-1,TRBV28,CASTEAGRYNEQFF
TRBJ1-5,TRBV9,CASSVAGGNQPQHF
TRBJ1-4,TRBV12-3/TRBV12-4,CASKGGSGEKLFF
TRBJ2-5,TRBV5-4,CASSTRLADRETQYF
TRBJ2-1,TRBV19,CASSRGLAGEFEQFF
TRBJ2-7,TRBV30,CAWSVRGSGRAEQYF
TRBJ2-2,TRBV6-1,CASSEWTPNTGELFF
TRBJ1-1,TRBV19,CASSSLRGLEAFF
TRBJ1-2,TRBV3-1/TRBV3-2,CASSQETVNYGYTF
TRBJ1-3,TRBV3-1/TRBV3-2,CASSQASGTAGNTIYF
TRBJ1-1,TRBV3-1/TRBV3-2,CASSQPDRANTEAFF